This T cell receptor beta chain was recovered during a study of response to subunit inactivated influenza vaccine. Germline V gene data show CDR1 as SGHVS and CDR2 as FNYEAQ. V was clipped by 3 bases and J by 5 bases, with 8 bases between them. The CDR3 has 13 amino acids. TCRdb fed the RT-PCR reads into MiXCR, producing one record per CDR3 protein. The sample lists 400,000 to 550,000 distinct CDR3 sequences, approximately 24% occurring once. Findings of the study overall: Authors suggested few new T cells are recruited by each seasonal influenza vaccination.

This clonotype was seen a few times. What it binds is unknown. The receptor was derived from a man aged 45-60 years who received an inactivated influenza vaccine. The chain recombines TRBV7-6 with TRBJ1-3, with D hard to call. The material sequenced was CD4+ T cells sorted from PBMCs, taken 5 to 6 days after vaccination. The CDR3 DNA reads TGTGCCAGCAGCTTTGGGGTTCGAAACACCATATATTTT. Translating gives CASSFGVRNTIYF. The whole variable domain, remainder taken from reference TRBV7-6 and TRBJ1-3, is GAGVSQSPRYKVTKRGQDVALRCDPISGHVSLYWYRQALGQGPEFLTYFNYEAQQDKSGLPNDRFSAERPEGSISTLTIQRTEQRDSAMYRCASSFGVRNTIYFGEGSWLTVV.